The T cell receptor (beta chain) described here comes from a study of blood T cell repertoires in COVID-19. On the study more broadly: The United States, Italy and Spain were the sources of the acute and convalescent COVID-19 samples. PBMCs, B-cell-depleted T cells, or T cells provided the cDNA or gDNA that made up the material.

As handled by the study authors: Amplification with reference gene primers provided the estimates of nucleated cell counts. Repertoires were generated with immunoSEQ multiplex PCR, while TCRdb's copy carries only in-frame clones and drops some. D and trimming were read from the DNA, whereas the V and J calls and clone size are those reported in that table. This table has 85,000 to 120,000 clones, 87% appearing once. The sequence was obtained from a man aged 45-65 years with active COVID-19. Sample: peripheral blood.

CDR3 coding DNA: TGTGCCAGCCGACGGGACAATACTAACTATGGCTACACCTTC. Its translation is CASRRDNTNYGYTF. The V call is TRBV6-5, the J call TRBJ1-2; a weak D match, TRBD1 (6 bases). Trimming took 8 bases from V and 0 from J, leaving 13 bases between them. This CDR3 spans 14 amino acids. Germline V gene lookup returns CDR1 MNHEY and CDR2 SVGAGI.